This TCR beta chain was captured in a study of cytomegalovirus exposure and HLA in healthy donors. Notes on the study in general: According to a subsequent analysis, TCR clusters identified in the first cohort showed a tendency to co-occur across the approximately 120 validation repertoires. According to reports, the classifier identified cytomegalovirus status with high specificity and sensitivity.

This CDR3 region has 15 residues. The V end lost 4 bases, the J end lost 4 bases, and 16 bases lay between the germline ends. Per germline, CDR1 SGHRS and CDR2 YFSETQ. These donors were members of the roughly 110-subject validation cohort, a group separate from the roughly 670-subject first cohort. Method: immunoSEQ multiplex PCR; TCRdb's copy keeps in-frame clones and lacks some. The data contain around 60,000 clones, 92% of them singletons. With regard to this clone: Its antigen is unidentified.

The material sequenced was PBMCs. The receptor comes from a woman between 18 and 30 years old in good health and CMV-seronegative. The chain employs TRBV5-1 and TRBJ2-3, with a possible D match to TRBD2 (5 bases). This CDR3 reads CASSLDGGGPDTQYF. The DNA for the CDR3 is TGCGCCAGCAGCCTCGACGGAGGAGGTCCAGATACGCAGTATTTT.